The 2 T cell receptor beta chains below all came from one sample that was sequenced in a study of cytomegalovirus exposure and HLA in healthy donors. Clones were sequenced by immunoSEQ multiplex PCR, and TCRdb holds only the in-frame ones, with some missing. The data hold 250,000 or so clones, with about 90% observed a single time. Specimen: PBMCs. The receptors were sampled from a man in his late teens or twenties in good health and CMV-seropositive.

The table lists this clone with a count of one. The chain links TRBV4-3 to TRBJ1-1; possible D gene TRBD1, 5 bases. This CDR3 contains 18 residues. The germline V gene encodes CDR1 LGHNA and CDR2 YSLEER. Trimming pared 1 base from V and 5 bases from J, leaving 23 bases between. The CDR3 DNA follows: TGCGCCAGCAGCCAAGCGGTATCAGCGGGGGAATCGGGGACTGAAGCTTTCTTT. It translates to CASSQAVSAGESGTEAFF.

The chain carries TRBV11-3 and TRBJ2-5; 11 bases are a match to TRBD2. Trimming removed 1 base from V and 5 bases from J; junction bases left unmatched: 15. Looked up from germline, CDR1 is SGHNT and CDR2 is YENEEA. The CDR3 sequence is 19 residues long. The CDR3 protein is CASSLGLGTSGEIVETQYF. The CDR3 DNA sequence: TGTGCCAGCAGCTTAGGACTCGGGACTAGCGGCGAAATTGTGGAGACCCAGTACTTC.